The clone carrying this T cell receptor (beta chain) was detected many times. Its antigen is as yet unknown. TCRdb redid the calling of the 5' RACE reads with MiXCR, one entry per CDR3 protein. The data show a few hundred thousand distinct CDR3 sequences, less than 20% seen once. This record comes from a study of T cells after yellow fever vaccination. Background on the study: The SMART-Seq v4 Ultra Low Input method served to prepare the low-cell-number fractions.

Germline V gives CDR1 SGHRS, CDR2 YFSETQ. This CDR3 comprises 14 residues. V trimming: 5 bases; J trimming: 1 base; junction bases outside the gene matches: 3. Study observations and caveats: Researchers cautioned that FACS-sorted repertoires could harbor abundant clonotypes contaminating from the bulk population. Researchers report a weaker secondary response that nonetheless peaked faster, day 5 versus 15. At 95% to 97% for CD4 and 88% for CD8, most primary-vaccination clones showed up again after the booster.

The chain joins TRBV5-1 to TRBJ2-3; 8 bases fit TRBD2. The sample was PBMCs, taken 15 days after the yellow fever booster vaccination. The clonotype originates from a man aged 25 to 40 who received the YFV17D yellow fever vaccine. The CDR3 here is CASRPLAGTDTQYF. Written as DNA, the CDR3 is TGCGCCAGCAGGCCACTAGCGGGCACAGATACGCAGTATTTT.